The 24 T cell receptor beta chains listed next were all sequenced from one sample in a study of CD8 T cells in ankylosing spondylitis. Findings and limits, study-wide: Ankylosing spondylitis blood appeared to carry a characteristic TCR beta motif of several highly homologous variants.

Each CDR3 protein is one row after TCRdb ran MiXCR on the 5' RACE reads. This sample carries under 850,000 distinct CDR3 sequences, 15% to 20% of them seen once, and the ten largest clones take under 20%. These TCRs are of unknown antigen specificity. The sequenced sample was blood, either unsorted or a sorted T cell fraction (not recorded which). All receptors derive from a male donor with ankylosing spondylitis.

The sample holds a few counts of this clonotype. The J gene is TRBJ2-7, the V gene TRBV28; D is uncertain. This CDR3 spans 15 amino acids. CDR1 and CDR2 (germline): MDHEN, SYDVKM. The germline V and J ends were trimmed by 2 bases and 0 bases, with 11 bases remaining between them. CDR3 in DNA: TGTGCCAGCAGTTTAGGTAAAGGCTACTCCTACGAGCAGTACTTC. Its translation is CASSLGKGYSYEQYF.

This chain links TRBV20-1 with TRBJ2-1; no reliable D call. Between the trimmed V and J ends, which lost 6 bases and 0 bases, there was a span of 12 bases. Germline CDR1 DFQATT, CDR2 SNEGSKA (reference sequence). The CDR3 runs to 14 residues. The CDR3 DNA follows: TGCAGTGCCATTCTCCTGAGCTCCTACAATGAGCAGTTCTTC. Translation gives CSAILLSSYNEQFF.

The V gene is TRBV6-1, the J gene TRBJ1-6, with a possible D match to TRBD1 (5 bases). The germline CDR1 and CDR2 sequences are MNHNS and SASEGT. Trimming shortened V by 6 bases and J by 5 bases, and 11 bases separated the two germline ends. The CDR3 totals 14 residues. In DNA, the CDR3 is TGTGCCAGCAGATCGACAGAGAATAATTCACCCCTCCACTTT. Encoded protein: CASRSTENNSPLHF.

The rearrangement links TRBV29-1 to TRBJ2-5, with 7 bases lining up with TRBD2. Germline V CDR1 and CDR2: SQVTM, ANQGSEA. This CDR3 is built from 12 residues. The CDR3 spells CSHFSGGETQYF. CDR3 DNA: TGCAGTCATTTCTCCGGGGGGGAGACCCAGTACTTC.

The rearrangement joins TRBV5-5 to TRBJ2-3; 11 bases are shared with TRBD2. The V gene end was trimmed by 0 bases and the J gene end by 4 bases; junction bases not matched to a gene: 10. CDR3 length: 18 amino acids. Germline CDR1 and CDR2: SGHKS and YYEKEE (reference sequence). CDR3 sequence: CASSLGPPTSGSADTQYF. CDR3 coding DNA: TGTGCCAGCAGCTTGGGACCGCCAACTAGCGGGAGCGCAGATACGCAGTATTTT.

This sequence joins TRBV29-1 and TRBJ2-5; D possibly corresponds to TRBD1 (5 bases). V lost 7 bases to trimming and J lost 5 bases, with 14 bases between them. The CDR3 runs to 12 residues. Germline-derived CDR1 and CDR2 are SQVTM and ANQGSEA. The CDR3 is CSAEGAGETQYF. CDR3 in DNA: TGCAGCGCCGAAGGGGCCGGGGAGACCCAGTACTTC.

The gene calls are TRBV5-1 and TRBJ1-1; D gene uncertain. Trimming took 1 base from V and 6 from J, leaving 13 bases between them. Germline assignment: CDR1 SGHRS and CDR2 YFSETQ. This CDR3 has 14 residues. Written as DNA, the CDR3 is TGCGCCAGCAGCTTGTATCCGGGCTCTTCTGAAGCTTTCTTT. Translation gives CASSLYPGSSEAFF.

This chain connects TRBV6-5 to TRBJ2-2; possibly TRBD2 for D (6 bases). This CDR3 is built from 16 residues. The germline gives CDR1 MNHEY, CDR2 SVGAGI. The V gene lost 2 bases and the J gene lost 11 bases, with 21 bases spanning the gap. CDR3 DNA sequence: TGTGCCAGCAGTTACCTCCGGGGGTCGTTTAACGGAGAGCTGTTTTTT. It codes for CASSYLRGSFNGELFF.

In its sample, this clonotype was seen a few times. The gene calls are TRBV7-8 and TRBJ2-4, with 7 bases that match TRBD1. After removal of 5 bases from V and 3 bases from J, the junction contained 4 bases not matched to a gene. This CDR3 is built from 14 residues. CDR1 and CDR2 from the germline V gene are SGHVS and FQNEAQ. CDR3 nucleotides: TGTGCCAGCAGCACGAGGACAGGCAAAAACATTCAGTACTTC. Its translation: CASSTRTGKNIQYF.

The chain is built from TRBV7-9 and TRBJ2-7; TRBD2 agrees at 7 bases. Trimming cost V 0 bases and J 3 bases; bases outside gene matches: 5. Looked up from germline, CDR1 is SEHNR and CDR2 is FQNEAQ (reference sequence). The CDR3 is 15 residues long. In nucleotides, the CDR3 is TGTGCCAGCAGCTTAGCCGCGGGGGTGGACTACGAGCAGTACTTC. This codes for CASSLAAGVDYEQYF.

The chain has TRBV27 and TRBJ1-1, with D possibly being TRBD1 (6 bases). The germline gives CDR1 MNHEY, CDR2 SMNVEV (reference sequence). This CDR3 spans 15 amino acids. Trimming removed 3 bases from V and 7 bases from J, with 18 bases in between. CDR3 bases: TGTGCCAGCAGTTTTAGCCCAGGGGTAAACGGTGAAGCTTTCTTT. Protein: CASSFSPGVNGEAFF.

The chain combines TRBV20-1 with TRBJ1-2, with D unresolved. The CDR3 runs to 14 residues. The ends were cut back, 2 bases at V and 7 bases at J, with 17 bases in the middle. The V gene's germline CDR1 is DFQATT and CDR2 SNEGSKA (reference sequence). CDR3 coding DNA: TGCAGTGCTAGACCTTCGAGCGAGAATGGTGGCTACACCTTC. Its translation is CSARPSSENGGYTF.

The chain joins TRBV27 to TRBJ2-2; no definite D call. Trimming removed 7 bases at V and 1 base at J, with 7 bases between. CDR1 and CDR2 from the germline V gene are MNHEY and SMNVEV (reference sequence). This CDR3 region has 13 residues. The CDR3 here is CASTLQNTGELFF. For the CDR3, the DNA is TGTGCCAGCACCCTACAGAACACCGGGGAGCTGTTTTTT.

This clonotype occurred a few times. This chain connects TRBV9 to TRBJ2-5; D perhaps matches TRBD2 (5 bases). Trimming took off 0 bases at V and 5 bases at J, with 5 bases between the two ends. This CDR3 is built from 12 residues. Germline loops: CDR1 SGDLS, CDR2 YYNGEE. CDR3 residues: CASSVGGETQYF. Here the CDR3 DNA reads TGTGCCAGCAGCGTAGGAGGGGAGACCCAGTACTTC.

This clonotype was seen a handful of times. The rearrangement uses TRBV4-3 and TRBJ1-5; 8 nucleotides align to TRBD1. With 4 bases clipped from V and 6 bases from J, the junction kept 8 bases outside the gene matches. The CDR3 runs to 15 residues. Germline V gives CDR1 LGHNA, CDR2 YSLEER. CDR3: CASSRLTGAGQPQHF. CDR3 nucleotide sequence: TGCGCCAGCAGCCGATTGACAGGGGCTGGTCAGCCCCAGCATTTT.

The V and J genes are TRBV7-2 and TRBJ2-7; 7 bases align to TRBD1. The CDR3 loop spans 15 amino acids. Germline CDR1 reads SGHTA; CDR2 reads FQGNSA. V lost 5 bases, J lost 5 bases, and 12 bases stayed unmatched. In DNA, the CDR3 is TGTGCCAGCAGCCTTGTCGGTTACAGGGGCGACGAGCAGTACTTC. Amino acids: CASSLVGYRGDEQYF.

This clonotype was detected only a few times. This sequence joins TRBV12-3 or TRBV12-4 and TRBJ2-3, with TRBD2 matching over 8 bases. Unmatched junction bases numbered 10, after V lost 6 bases and J lost 5 bases. CDR3 size: 15 residues. CDR3 DNA: TGTGCCAGCAGACTCGGGACTAGGGGGATAGATACGCAGTATTTT. Translating it yields CASRLGTRGIDTQYF.

This clonotype came up a few times. The CDR3, as DNA: TGTGCCAGCAGTTACCCGGGACTAGCGGGAGATGCAGATACGCAGTATTTT. Protein product: CASSYPGLAGDADTQYF. V and J are TRBV5-6 and TRBJ2-3; 14 bases fit TRBD2. J was trimmed by 4 bases and V by 5 bases; bases with no gene match: 9. Germline V gives CDR1 SGHDT, CDR2 YYEEEE. The CDR3 spans 17 residues.

CDR3 in amino acids: CSAGRELNTEAFF. CDR3 coding DNA: TGCAGTGCGGGGAGGGAGCTGAACACTGAAGCTTTCTTT. The J gene is TRBJ1-1, the V gene TRBV20-1; D unresolved. V lost 6 bases and J 0 bases, leaving 11 bases between the germline ends. CDR1 DFQATT and CDR2 SNEGSKA come from the germline V gene (reference sequence). The CDR3 has 13 amino acids.

V is TRBV29-1 and J is TRBJ2-2; TRBD2 matches 10 bases. The CDR3 runs 14 residues. CDR1 is SQVTM and CDR2 is ANQGSEA in the germline V gene. Trimming at V came to 4 bases and at J to 9 bases, leaving 8 bases not matched to a gene. CDR3 sequence (DNA): TGCAGCGTTGCTTTAGCGGGAGGATTGAGGGAGCTGTTTTTT. It is translated as CSVALAGGLRELFF.

Only a few counts were recorded for this clonotype. The genes are TRBV20-1 and TRBJ2-7, with 8 positions matching TRBD2. CDR3 length equals 15 residues. Trimming removed 5 bases from V and 2 bases from J; junction bases left unmatched: 11. Germline CDR1 DFQATT, CDR2 SNEGSKA (reference sequence). CDR3 protein: CSAPSAGGLTYEQYF. CDR3 sequence (DNA): TGCAGTGCTCCATCCGCGGGGGGACTAACCTACGAGCAGTACTTC.

This chain uses TRBV12-3 or TRBV12-4 with TRBJ2-5, with 7 nucleotides matching TRBD1. The CDR3 length is 15 residues. The junction had 9 bases not matched to a gene; V was cut back by 4 bases and J by 4 bases. The CDR3 DNA reads as TGTGCCAGCAGTTACAGGGGTGACGCCGGAGAGACCCAGTACTTC. Amino acid sequence: CASSYRGDAGETQYF.

The rearrangement uses TRBV5-1 and TRBJ1-1; D may be TRBD1 (5 bases). V dropped 0 bases and J dropped 3 bases, with 15 bases sitting between them. CDR3 size: 16 residues. Germline CDR1 is SGHRS and CDR2 is YFSETQ. CDR3 coding DNA: TGCGCCAGCAGCTTGGGGAGGGGCCGGGGGGACACTGAAGCTTTCTTT. Translating it yields CASSLGRGRGDTEAFF.

The J gene is TRBJ2-7, the V gene TRBV7-2, with 9 bases aligning to TRBD1. The germline gives CDR1 SGHTA, CDR2 FQGNSA. V lost 5 bases, J lost 2 bases, and 7 bases stayed unmatched. This CDR3 is 15 amino acids long. CDR3 nucleotide sequence: TGTGCCAGCAGCCCCATGGGGACAGGGCCCTACGAGCAGTACTTC. This codes for CASSPMGTGPYEQYF.